Listed here is a single T cell receptor beta chain. Its antigen remains unidentified. The sample belongs to a study of shared clonotypes between healthy human individuals. The study's findings and limits: Naive subsets tended to show greater estimated richness than memory subsets.

The method was immunoSEQ multiplex PCR; TCRdb's version includes in-frame clones alone and lacks a portion of them. The table has fewer than 400,000 clones, approximately 74% seen once. This TCR derives from a man aged 25-45 years in good health. The specimen sequenced was memory CD4+ T cells sorted from blood. Subset noted: CD45RA-negative fraction.

Written as DNA, the CDR3 is TGTGCCAGCAGCCAAGAAGTGGGGACAGCGCGGAATCAGCCCCAGCATTTT. Amino acid sequence: CASSQEVGTARNQPQHF. The V and J genes are TRBV4-2 and TRBJ1-5, with 7 bases that match TRBD1. There are 17 residues in the CDR3. V lost 0 bases and J lost 4; bases outside the gene matches: 9. In germline, CDR1 is LGHNA, CDR2 YNFKEQ.